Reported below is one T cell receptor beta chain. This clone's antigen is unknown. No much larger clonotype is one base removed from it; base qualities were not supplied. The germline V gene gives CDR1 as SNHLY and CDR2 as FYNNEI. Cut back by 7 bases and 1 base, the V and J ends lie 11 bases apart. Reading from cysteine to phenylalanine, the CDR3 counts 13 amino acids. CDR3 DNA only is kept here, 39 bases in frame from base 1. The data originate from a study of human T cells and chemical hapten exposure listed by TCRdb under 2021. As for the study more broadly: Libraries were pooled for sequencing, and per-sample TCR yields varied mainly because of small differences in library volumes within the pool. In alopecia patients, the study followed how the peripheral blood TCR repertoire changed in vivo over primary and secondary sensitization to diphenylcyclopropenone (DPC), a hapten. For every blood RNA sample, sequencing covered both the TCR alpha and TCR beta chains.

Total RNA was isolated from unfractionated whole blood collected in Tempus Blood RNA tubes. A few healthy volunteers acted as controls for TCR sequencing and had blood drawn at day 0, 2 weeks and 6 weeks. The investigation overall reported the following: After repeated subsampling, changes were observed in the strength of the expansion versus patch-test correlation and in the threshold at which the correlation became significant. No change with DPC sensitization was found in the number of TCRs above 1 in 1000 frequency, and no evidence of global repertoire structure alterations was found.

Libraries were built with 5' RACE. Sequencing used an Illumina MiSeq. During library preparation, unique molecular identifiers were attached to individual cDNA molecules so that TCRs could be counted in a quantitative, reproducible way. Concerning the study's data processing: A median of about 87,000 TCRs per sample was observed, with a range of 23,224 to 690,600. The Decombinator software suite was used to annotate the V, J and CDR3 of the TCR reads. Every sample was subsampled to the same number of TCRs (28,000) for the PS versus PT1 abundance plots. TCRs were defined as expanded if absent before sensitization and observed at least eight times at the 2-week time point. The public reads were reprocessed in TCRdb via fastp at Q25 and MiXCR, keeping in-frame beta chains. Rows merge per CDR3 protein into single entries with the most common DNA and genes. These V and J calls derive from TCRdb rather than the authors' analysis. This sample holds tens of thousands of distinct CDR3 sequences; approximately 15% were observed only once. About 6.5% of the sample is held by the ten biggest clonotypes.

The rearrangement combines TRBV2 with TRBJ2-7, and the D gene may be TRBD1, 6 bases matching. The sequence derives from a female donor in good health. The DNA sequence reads TGTGCCAGCATTCCCGGGACATCCTACGAGCAGTACTTC. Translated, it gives CASIPGTSYEQYF.